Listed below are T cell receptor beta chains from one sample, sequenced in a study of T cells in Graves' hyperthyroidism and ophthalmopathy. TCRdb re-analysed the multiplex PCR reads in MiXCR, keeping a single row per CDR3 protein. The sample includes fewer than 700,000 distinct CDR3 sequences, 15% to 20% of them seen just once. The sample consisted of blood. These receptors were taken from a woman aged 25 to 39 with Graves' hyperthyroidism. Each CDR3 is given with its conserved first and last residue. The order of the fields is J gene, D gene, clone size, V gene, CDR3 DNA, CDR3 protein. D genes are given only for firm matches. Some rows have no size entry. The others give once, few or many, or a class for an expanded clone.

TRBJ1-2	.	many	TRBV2	TGTGCCAGCAGTGATCGACAGTCATTTGGCTACACCTTC	CASSDRQSFGYTF
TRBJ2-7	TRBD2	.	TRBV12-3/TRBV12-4	TGTGCCAGCAAGCCGGGACTAGCGGGAGTATACGAGCAGTACTTC	CASKPGLAGVYEQYF
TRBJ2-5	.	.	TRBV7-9	TGTGCCAGCAGCTTAGCGGATGGGACCCAGTACTTC	CASSLADGTQYF
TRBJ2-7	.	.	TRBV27	TGTGCCAGCAGTTCACAGGGAAACCTATACGAGCAGTACTTC	CASSSQGNLYEQYF
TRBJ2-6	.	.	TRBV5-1	TGCGCCAGCAAGGAACCTGGATCTGGGGCCAACGTCCTGACTTTC	CASKEPGSGANVLTF
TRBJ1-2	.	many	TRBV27	TGTGCCAGCAGTTTATCAGGGCGGACCTATGGCTACACCTTC	CASSLSGRTYGYTF
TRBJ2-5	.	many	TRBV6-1	TGTGCCAGCACCGAAGGGGGGGGACAGCAAGAGACCCAGTACTTC	CASTEGGGQQETQYF
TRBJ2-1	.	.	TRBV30	TGTGCCTGGAGTGTACGTGGGAGTTGGTCCTACAATGAGCAGTTCTTC	CAWSVRGSWSYNEQFF
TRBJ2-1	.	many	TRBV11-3	TGTGCCAGCAGCCACCATTCCTACAATGAGCAGTTCTTC	CASSHHSYNEQFF
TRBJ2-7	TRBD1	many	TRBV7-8	TGTGCCAGCAGCTTACGTCGACAGGGGGCTAAGCAGTACTTC	CASSLRRQGAKQYF
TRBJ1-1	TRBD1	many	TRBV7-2	TGTGCCAGCAGCTTAGGACAGGGGGCGGTTGCTTTCTTT	CASSLGQGAVAFF
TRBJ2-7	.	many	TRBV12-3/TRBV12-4	TGTGCCAGCAGTCTAGGGCCCCGAGGGCAGTACTTC	CASSLGPRGQYF
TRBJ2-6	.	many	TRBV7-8	TGTGCCAGCAGCTTAGCGCGCGTACTCCTCTCTGGGGCCAACGTCCTGACTTTC	CASSLARVLLSGANVLTF
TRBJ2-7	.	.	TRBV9	TGTGCCAGCAGCCCCAAGGGAAGGGGGGGCCTCGAGCAGTACTTC	CASSPKGRGGLEQYF
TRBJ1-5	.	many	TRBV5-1	TGCGCCAGCAGCGAGGCGGCTGGTGGGCAGCCCCAGCATTTT	CASSEAAGGQPQHF
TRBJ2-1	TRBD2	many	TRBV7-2	TGTGGCGGGAGTTATGAGCAGTTCTTC	CGGSYEQFF
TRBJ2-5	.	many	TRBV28	TGTGCCAGCAGTTTTGAGGTACAGGGCTCAGAGACCCAGTACTTC	CASSFEVQGSETQYF
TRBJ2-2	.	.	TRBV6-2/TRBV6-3	TGTGCCAGCAGTTATGGGGGAGTGAACACCGGGGAGCTGTTTTTT	CASSYGGVNTGELFF
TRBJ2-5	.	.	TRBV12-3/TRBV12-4	TGTGCCAGCAGTTTTGTTCACGAGACCCAGCACTTC	CASSFVHETQHF
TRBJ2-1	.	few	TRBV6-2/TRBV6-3	TGTGCCAGCAGTTTTGCGTGGGTCGATGAGCAGTTCTTC	CASSFAWVDEQFF
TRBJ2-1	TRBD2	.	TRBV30	TGTGCCTGGAGTGTTTTTCTCCTAGCGGGGGGGAACAATGAGCAGTTCTTC	CAWSVFLLAGGNNEQFF
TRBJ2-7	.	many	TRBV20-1	TGCAGTGCTAGAGATCCTTCCCGGAGGGCCTCCTACGAGCAGTACTTC	CSARDPSRRASYEQYF
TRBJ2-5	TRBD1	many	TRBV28	TGTGCCTGTAGGGACAGGGGGTTGGAGACCCAGTACTTC	CACRDRGLETQYF
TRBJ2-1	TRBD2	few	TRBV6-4	TGTGCCCGATTAGCGGGGTTATACAATGAGCAGTTCTTC	CARLAGLYNEQFF
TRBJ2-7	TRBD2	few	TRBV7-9	TGTGCCAGCAGCCCAAGCGAAGCTAGCGGGAGGGCTAGGGTCTACGAGCAGTACTTC	CASSPSEASGRARVYEQYF
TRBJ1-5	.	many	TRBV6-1	TGTGCCAGCAGCCCTGACAGTCCCAATCAGCCCCAGCATTTT	CASSPDSPNQPQHF
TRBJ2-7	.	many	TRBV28	TGTGCCAGCAGTCTCCGGGACAACACCTACGAGCAGTACTTC	CASSLRDNTYEQYF